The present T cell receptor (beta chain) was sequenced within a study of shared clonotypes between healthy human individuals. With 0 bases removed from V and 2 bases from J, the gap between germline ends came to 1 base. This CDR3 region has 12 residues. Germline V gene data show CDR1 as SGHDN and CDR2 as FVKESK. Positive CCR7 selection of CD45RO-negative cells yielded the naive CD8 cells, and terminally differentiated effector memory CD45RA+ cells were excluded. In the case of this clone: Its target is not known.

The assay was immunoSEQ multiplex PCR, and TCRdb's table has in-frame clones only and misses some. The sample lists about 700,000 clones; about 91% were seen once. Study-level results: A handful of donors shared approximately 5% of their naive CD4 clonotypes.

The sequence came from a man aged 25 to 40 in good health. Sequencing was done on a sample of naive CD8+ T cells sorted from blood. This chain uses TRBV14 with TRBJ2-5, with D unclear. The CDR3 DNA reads TGTGCCAGCAGCCAAGATCAAGAGACCCAGTACTTC. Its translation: CASSQDQETQYF.